This TCR beta chain was retrieved from a study of T cell responses to AZD1222 COVID-19 vaccine. Study at large: Investigators merged groups given second doses at roughly 4 or roughly 12 weeks. Study-level results: Donors were largely white British and mainly female; clonal diversity was possibly underestimated. None of the repertoires were sampled until the peak T cell response had passed. Baseline testing showed seropositivity in only a handful of AZD1222 recipients.

TCRdb keeps only in-frame clones here, not all; method: immunoSEQ multiplex PCR. The sample includes about 92,000 clones, roughly 87% of them seen just once. For this clone: Its target is unknown.

This CDR3 has 16 residues. Per the germline V gene, CDR1 is MDHEN and CDR2 is SYDVKM. V lost 5 bases and J lost 4; bases outside the gene matches: 8. The TCR originated in an adult in good health. Sequencing was performed on peripheral blood, taken on day 0 of AZD1222 vaccination. The chain has TRBV28 and TRBJ2-3, with TRBD1 matching over 11 bases. The CDR3 region is CASSRRTGGSPDTQYF. The CDR3 bases are TGTGCCAGCAGTCGCCGGACAGGGGGCTCCCCAGATACGCAGTATTTT.